Shown below are 8 T cell receptor beta chains from a single sample sequenced in a study of T cells in narcolepsy. TCRdb's table, derived via immunoSEQ multiplex PCR, lists solely in-frame clones and lacks some. The data show approximately 38,000 clones, about 90% seen once. The sequencing input was CD45RA- memory CD4+ T cells from PBMCs. The receptors derive from a human donor with narcolepsy.

This chain joins TRBV7-9 and TRBJ2-5; 8 bases agree with TRBD2. Trimming took 6 bases from V and 4 from J; bases not matched to a gene: 10. The CDR3 covers 15 residues. The germline V gene has CDR1 SEHNR and CDR2 FQNEAQ (reference sequence). This CDR3 is CASSRTGTRGETQYF. The CDR3 nucleotides are TGTGCCAGCAGTAGGACCGGGACTAGGGGAGAGACCCAGTACTTC. Full variable domain (outside the CDR3, taken from reference TRBV7-9 and TRBJ2-5): DTGVSQNPRHKITKRGQNVTFRCDPISEHNRLYWYRQTLGQGPEFLTYFQNEAQLEKSRLLSDRFSAERPKGSFSTLEIQRTEQGDSAMYLCASSRTGTRGETQYFGPGTRLLVL.

The rearrangement uses TRBV7-3 and TRBJ1-1; no clear D gene. V was cut by 3 bases and J by 6 bases, with 11 bases left in between. This CDR3 contains 13 residues. Germline CDR1 SGHTA, CDR2 FQGTGA. CDR3 loop: CASSFDLYAEAFF. CDR3 DNA sequence: TGTGCCAGCAGCTTTGACTTGTACGCTGAAGCTTTCTTT.

The chain joins TRBV2 to TRBJ2-3; 7 positions match TRBD1. With 6 bases clipped from V and 1 base from J, the junction kept 4 bases outside the gene matches. Germline V CDR1 and CDR2: SNHLY, FYNNEI. This CDR3 is 14 amino acids long. This CDR3 reads CASRQGLGTDTQYF. The CDR3, as DNA: TGTGCCAGCAGACAGGGGCTGGGCACAGATACGCAGTATTTT.

The rearrangement uses TRBV13 and TRBJ1-1; TRBD1 matches at 8 bases. V shed 5 bases, J shed 9 bases, and the junction held 8 bases outside the gene matches. Per germline, CDR1 PRHDT and CDR2 FYEKMQ (reference sequence). CDR3 length: 13 residues. The CDR3, as DNA: TGTGCCAGCAGCCCCGGACAGGGTTTCAAAGCTTTCTTT. Its translation: CASSPGQGFKAFF. Variable domain in full (rest from reference TRBV13 and TRBJ1-1): AAGVIQSPRHLIKEKRETATLKCYPIPRHDTVYWYQQGPGQDPQFLISFYEKMQSDKGSIPDRFSAQQFSDYHSELNMSSLELGDSALYFCASSPGQGFKAFFGQGTRLTVV.

The table lists this clone with a few counts. The chain couples TRBV19 to TRBJ1-2; D not resolved. CDR1 is LNHDA and CDR2 is SQIVND in the germline V gene (reference sequence). V dropped 2 bases and J dropped 8 bases, with 18 bases sitting between them. This CDR3 has 15 amino acids. The CDR3 region has the DNA TGTGCCAGTAGTATAAAAACCCAATCCAAATTCGGCTACACCTTC. Residues: CASSIKTQSKFGYTF.

The chain couples TRBV5-6 to TRBJ1-5; D remains ambiguous. CDR1 is SGHDT, CDR2 YYEEEE, per germline. V was clipped by 3 bases and J by 4 bases, with 23 bases between them. The length of the CDR3 is 18 residues. DNA for the CDR3: TGTGCCAGCAGCTACCTTGATCCTACAGCGTCCCTTAATCAGCCCCAGCATTTT. Translating gives CASSYLDPTASLNQPQHF.

The chain recombines TRBV11-1 with TRBJ2-3, with 9 nucleotides matching TRBD2. The CDR3 consists of 15 residues. Germline CDR1 is SGHAT and CDR2 is FQDESV (reference sequence). With V trimmed by 6 bases and J by 5 bases, 9 bases remained unmatched. This CDR3 reads CASRPFSGSIDTQYF. The CDR3 nucleotides read TGTGCCAGCAGACCTTTTAGCGGGAGTATAGATACGCAGTATTTT.

The chain couples TRBV19 to TRBJ1-5; 7 positions agree with TRBD1. This CDR3 is 18 amino acids long. V lost 1 base, J lost 4 bases, and 13 bases stayed unmatched. CDR1 LNHDA and CDR2 SQIVND come from the germline V gene (reference sequence). For the CDR3, the DNA is TGTGCCAGTAGTATAGGGAACAGGGGCCACGCTCTAAATCAGCCCCAGCATTTT. Protein product: CASSIGNRGHALNQPQHF. Together with reference TRBV19 and TRBJ1-5, the CDR3 gives the full variable domain: DGGITQSPKYLFRKEGQNVTLSCEQNLNHDAMYWYRQDPGQGLRLIYYSQIVNDFQKGDIAEGYSVSREKKESFPLTVTSAQKNPTAFYLCASSIGNRGHALNQPQHFGDGTRLSIL.